The source of this T cell receptor beta chain is a study of beta chain features in type 1 diabetes. Study results and caveats: Type 1 diabetes patients had VDJ junctions that carried fewer insertions and more deletions. When cDNA is sequenced, cells with high TCR expression could be over-represented. In every one of the four CD4+ subsets, TCRB CDR3s were moderately but significantly shorter in Type 1 diabetes patients.

The investigators reverse transcribed all of the isolated RNA, so they sequenced expressed TCRB transcripts. Mean read depth for naive, central memory and regulatory T cell samples was about 3.6 million reads. Using immunoSEQ multiplex PCR, the repertoire was profiled, and TCRdb retains in-frame clones only, with some absent. The profile shows about 280,000 clones, about 15% of them singletons. This clone was counted only a few times. Its antigen is as yet unknown. The same CDR3 arises from other DNA sequences in this sample as well. This CDR3 contains 13 residues. V was clipped by 2 bases and J by 1 base, with 8 bases between them. Per germline, CDR1 GTSNPN and CDR2 SVGIG (reference sequence). Naive, central memory, regulatory and stem cell-like memory cells within the CD4+ compartment were sorted using CD45RO/CCR7/CD25/CD127/CD95/CD27.

Sequencing used naive CD4+ T cells from blood. The TCR was taken from a man in his late teens or twenties with type 1 diabetes. V usage is TRBV30 and J usage is TRBJ1-1, with a tentative D call TRBD1 (5 bases). The chain's CDR3 is CAWSPQGNTEAFF. For the CDR3, the DNA is TGTGCCTGGAGTCCTCAGGGGAACACTGAAGCTTTCTTT.